Each of the 18 T cell receptor beta chains below was sequenced from the same sample in a study of T cells in Graves' hyperthyroidism and ophthalmopathy. Amplified TCR beta CDR3 regions came from RNA transcripts. Primed by the HTBI set, a first-round RT-PCR was run on the TCR CDR3. TCRdb analysed the multiplex PCR reads with MiXCR anew, one entry per CDR3 protein. The sample carries 500,000 to 800,000 distinct CDR3 sequences, less than 45% recorded once. What was sequenced was peripheral blood or thyroid tissue (not recorded which). The receptors were gathered from an adult man with Graves' disease, either hyperthyroidism or ophthalmopathy (not recorded which).

This clonotype was recorded only once. The CDR3 here is CASNLDTLFF. Written as DNA, the CDR3 is TGTGCCAGCAATCTGGACACGCTGTTTTTT. The chain couples TRBV2 to TRBJ1-4; the D gene is possibly TRBD1 (5 bases). CDR3 length equals 10 residues. Per germline, CDR1 SNHLY and CDR2 FYNNEI. Trimming left V 7 bases short and J 14 bases short, with 11 bases between.

V and J are TRBV9 and TRBJ1-4; TRBD1 agrees at 9 bases. The CDR3 is 15 residues long. The germline gives CDR1 SGDLS, CDR2 YYNGEE. Unmatched junction bases numbered 7, after V lost 4 bases and J lost 6 bases. This chain's CDR3 is CASSRSGTGHEKLFF. CDR3 coding DNA: TGTGCCAGCAGCCGTTCCGGGACAGGGCATGAAAAACTGTTTTTT. The variable domain in full, with the rest retrieved from reference TRBV9 and TRBJ1-4, is DSGVTQTPKHLITATGQRVTLRCSPRSGDLSVYWYQQSLDQGLQFLIQYYNGEERAKGNILERFSAQQFPDLHSELNLSSLELGDSALYFCASSRSGTGHEKLFFGSGTQLSVL.

The chain is built from TRBV29-1 and TRBJ1-1; maybe TRBD1 (5 bases). The V gene's germline CDR1 is SQVTM and CDR2 ANQGSEA. This CDR3 contains 13 residues. V shed 8 bases and J shed 0 bases, with 13 bases lying between them. CDR3 DNA sequence: TGCAGCTTAGCCCAGGGCGTGAACACTGAAGCTTTCTTT. This gives the protein CSLAQGVNTEAFF.

About this clonotype itself: Possible read error: a much larger clone is one base away. This chain uses TRBV7-8 with TRBJ2-2; TRBD2 matches 8 bases. Germline loops: CDR1 SGHVS, CDR2 FQNEAQ. With 6 bases clipped from V and 3 bases from J, the junction kept 3 bases outside the gene matches. This CDR3 comprises 14 residues. The CDR3 region is CASRGLVDTGELFF. The CDR3 DNA sequence: TGTGCCAGCAGGGGACTAGTGGACACCGGGGAGCTGTTTTTT.

CDR3 region: CASSQTPRGPHNQPQHF. DNA for the CDR3: TGTGCCAGCAGTCAAACTCCCCGGGGTCCCCACAATCAGCCCCAGCATTTT. The rearrangement uses TRBV7-8 and TRBJ1-5; no clear D gene. V was shortened by 6 bases and J by 3 bases, with 21 bases between the two germline ends. Germline V lookup: CDR1 SGHVS, CDR2 FQNEAQ. This CDR3 contains 17 residues.

The chain has TRBV29-1 and TRBJ1-5, with D possibly TRBD1 on 5 matching bases. Germline V lookup: CDR1 SQVTM, CDR2 ANQGSEA. V lost 3 bases, J lost 4 bases, and 10 bases lay in between. The CDR3 contains 13 residues. The CDR3 DNA reads as TGCAGCGTTGAGGGCACAGGAAATCAGCCCCAGCATTTT. Its protein is CSVEGTGNQPQHF.

This clonotype was recorded only once. The genes are TRBV10-3 and TRBJ1-5, with D uncertain. Germline assignment: CDR1 ENHRY and CDR2 SYGVKD. There are 12 residues in the CDR3. Deletions cut 5 bases from V and 6 bases from J, with 8 bases between. The CDR3 nucleotides read TGTGCCATCAGTTTCGCCTTTCAGCCCCAGCATTTT. Residues: CAISFAFQPQHF.

This chain connects TRBV10-3 to TRBJ1-3; no reliable D call. V was shortened by 2 bases and J by 7 bases, with 0 bases between the two germline ends. Per germline, CDR1 ENHRY and CDR2 SYGVKD. The CDR3 contains 10 residues. The CDR3 loop is CAISENTIYF. The DNA for the CDR3 is TGTGCCATCAGTGAGAACACCATATATTTT.

This clonotype was observed a few times. This chain links TRBV29-1 with TRBJ2-7, with a tentative D call TRBD2 (6 bases). V was cut by 7 bases and J by 3 bases, with 19 bases left in between. The CDR3 consists of 14 residues. Germline V gives CDR1 SQVTM, CDR2 ANQGSEA. The CDR3 DNA is TGCAGCGGGGTTACTTGGGGGGAGCGCTACGAGCAGTACTTC. It is translated as CSGVTWGERYEQYF.

The table lists this clonotype with a few counts. The rearrangement links TRBV20-1 to TRBJ1-1; D is perhaps TRBD1 (6 bases). Trimming removed 6 bases at V and 2 bases at J, with 19 bases between. The CDR3 contains 15 residues. The germline CDR1 and CDR2 sequences are DFQATT and SNEGSKA (reference sequence). CDR3 DNA sequence: TGCAGTGCAAATACTGTCGGGACACCAAACACTGAAGCTTTCTTT. Translating it yields CSANTVGTPNTEAFF.

This clonotype was seen a handful of times. This chain joins TRBV12-3 or TRBV12-4 and TRBJ1-2, with D maybe TRBD1 (6 bases). The CDR3 covers 14 residues. The V end lost 5 bases, the J end lost 3 bases, and 13 bases lay between the germline ends. The CDR3 nucleotides read TGTGCCAGCAGTCAACAGGGTGGGGACTATGGCTACACCTTC. Translating it yields CASSQQGGDYGYTF.

The rearrangement uses TRBV7-2 and TRBJ1-5; D unresolved. Germline loops: CDR1 SGHTA, CDR2 FQGNSA. The V gene lost 6 bases and the J gene lost 0 bases, with 12 bases spanning the gap. The CDR3 is 15 residues long. The CDR3 DNA reads TGTGCCAGCAGACGGGTCCCCTATAGCAATCAGCCCCAGCATTTT. It specifies CASRRVPYSNQPQHF. Full variable domain (remainder filled in from reference TRBV7-2 and TRBJ1-5): GAGVSQSPSNKVTEKGKDVELRCDPISGHTALYWYRQSLGQGLEFLIYFQGNSAPDKSGLPSDRFSAERTGGSVSTLTIQRTQQEDSAVYLCASRRVPYSNQPQHFGDGTRLSIL.

This chain joins TRBV11-1 and TRBJ1-3; TRBD1 matches at 7 bases. With 5 bases clipped from V and 4 bases from J, the junction kept 8 bases outside the gene matches. Germline values: CDR1 SGHAT, CDR2 FQDESV (reference sequence). This CDR3 contains 15 residues. CDR3 coding DNA: TGTGCCAGCAGCGACTTGACAGGGTGGGGAAACACCATATATTTT. It translates to CASSDLTGWGNTIYF. Looking up the rest from reference TRBV11-1 and TRBJ1-3 gives the full variable domain: EAEVAQSPRYKITEKSQAVAFWCDPISGHATLYWYRQILGQGPELLVQFQDESVVDDSQLPKDRFSAERLKGVDSTLKIQPAELGDSAMYLCASSDLTGWGNTIYFGEGSWLTVV.

Comments on this clonotype: A far larger clone differs by one base, so this is likely a read error. V is TRBV7-2 and J is TRBJ1-1; D is uncertain. CDR3 length: 13 amino acids. Germline V gives CDR1 SGHTA, CDR2 FQGNSA. The CDR3 protein is CASSLVVNTETFF. Here the CDR3 DNA reads TGTGCCAGCAGCTTAGTGGTGAACACTGAAACTTTCTTT.

This clonotype has a count of ten or more. This chain connects TRBV7-9 to TRBJ1-2; D might be TRBD1 (6 bases). Germline V gene data show CDR1 as SEHNR and CDR2 as FQNEAQ (reference sequence). V lost 11 bases, J lost 9 bases, and 16 bases lay in between. CDR3 length: 11 residues. CDR3 coding DNA: TGTGCCGTAGGGGACATGATTCGCTACACCTTC. Residues: CAVGDMIRYTF. The complete variable domain, with remaining parts taken from reference TRBV7-9 and TRBJ1-2, reads DTGVSQNPRHKITKRGQNVTFRCDPISEHNRLYWYRQTLGQGPEFLTYFQNEAQLEKSRLLSDRFSAERPKGSFSTLEIQRTEQGDSAMYLCAVGDMIRYTFGSGTRLTVV.

This clonotype was detected many times. The junction differs from germline at one of its ends, possibly a read error. J is TRBJ1-5 and V is TRBV7-7, with D possibly TRBD1 on 5 matching bases. From germline, CDR1 is SSHAT and CDR2 FNYEAQ (reference sequence). The CDR3 is made up of 15 amino acids. In nucleotides, the CDR3 is TGTGCTAGCAGCCCCTACCTTGGGGGGAACCAGCCCCAGCATTTT. Protein: CASSPYLGGNQPQHF.

This chain joins TRBV27 and TRBJ1-6; D unclear. The CDR3 sequence is 13 residues long. The germline V and J ends were trimmed by 5 bases and 7 bases, with 9 bases remaining between them. From germline, CDR1 is MNHEY and CDR2 SMNVEV (reference sequence). The CDR3 bases are TGTGCCAGCAGTCTATACGGGAATTCACCCCTCCACTTT. Its translation is CASSLYGNSPLHF.

This clonotype appeared a single time. An end of the junction does not agree with germline; a read error may underlie this. CDR3 region: CAISEAAFPGNTIYF. In nucleotides, the CDR3 is TGTGCCATCAGTGAAGCTGCGTTTCCGGGAAACACCATATATTTT. The genes are TRBV6-1 and TRBJ1-3; no reliable D call. This CDR3 contains 15 residues. Germline V lookup: CDR1 MNHNS, CDR2 SASEGT.